This TCR beta chain was profiled in a study of T cell responses to AZD1222 COVID-19 vaccine. About this clone itself: Its antigen is not identified.

Study outcomes and limitations: Among those given AZD1222, only six were seropositive at baseline. Spike as a whole was targeted by vaccine-associated CD4 TCRs, dominant at 160-218 and 743-854.

Profiling relied on immunoSEQ multiplex PCR, and the TCRdb table lists in-frame clones only, not all of them. The sample records about 100,000 clones, 80% to 90% being singletons. The CDR3 is 15 amino acids. V trimming: 2 bases; J trimming: 5 bases; junction bases outside the gene matches: 6. Germline CDR1 and CDR2: MNHEY and SVGEGT. This TCR derives from an adult in good health. This rearrangement joins TRBV6-2 or TRBV6-3 to TRBJ1-2; 9 bases are shared with TRBD1. The sample consisted of peripheral blood, taken on day 0 of MenACWY control vaccination. CDR3 sequence: CASSYAAGTGYGYTF. CDR3 coding DNA: TGTGCCAGCAGTTACGCAGCCGGGACAGGGTATGGCTACACCTTC.